A single sample is the source of the 28 T cell receptor beta chains below, sequenced in a study of identical twins (dated by TCRdb to about 2016). Library creation used 5' RACE. The sequencer was an Illumina HiSeq 2000. TCRdb cleaned the public reads at Q25 with fastp, built clones with MiXCR and kept in-frame beta chains. Rows matching on CDR3 protein sequence are summarized as one entry with the most common DNA and genes. A total of about 530,000 distinct CDR3 sequences appear in this sample, about 15% of them only once. Nearly 0.45% of the sample is in the top ten clones. This same sample was also taken into another study, of yellow fever vaccine responses in identical twins.

The specimen was CD4+ T cells sorted from blood. These receptor sequences come from a woman aged 18 to 35 in good health.

The V call is TRBV20-1, the J call TRBJ1-1; no firm D call. Germline CDR1 is DFQATT and CDR2 is SNEGSKA (reference sequence). Trimming shortened V by 4 bases and J by 5 bases, and 11 bases separated the two germline ends. This CDR3 region has 12 residues. The CDR3 is CSANPGGTEAFF. Here the CDR3 DNA reads TGCAGTGCTAACCCGGGCGGGACTGAAGCTTTCTTT.

This clonotype has just a few counts. V gene TRBV10-3 combines with J gene TRBJ2-3; possible D gene TRBD2, 5 bases. The CDR3 runs 12 residues. Germline loops: CDR1 ENHRY, CDR2 SYGVKD. V lost 6 bases to trimming and J lost 5 bases, with 9 bases between them. In DNA, the CDR3 is TGTGCCATCAGAGAAGAGGGAGATACGCAGTATTTT. It is translated as CAIREEGDTQYF.

This clonotype was detected ten times or more. This chain joins TRBV12-3 or TRBV12-4 and TRBJ1-1; D is uncertain. Between the trimmed V and J ends, which lost 5 bases and 2 bases, there was a span of 3 bases. This CDR3 has 11 residues. Here the CDR3 reads CASSENTEAFF. In nucleotides, the CDR3 is TGTGCCAGCAGTGAAAACACTGAAGCTTTCTTT.

This clonotype was seen only a few times. This rearrangement joins TRBV7-9 to TRBJ1-1, with TRBD1 as a possible D gene (6 bases). Trimming pared 5 bases from V and 0 bases from J, leaving 13 bases between. Germline loops: CDR1 SEHNR, CDR2 FQNEAQ (reference sequence). The CDR3 totals 15 residues. The CDR3 loop is CASSLNRDLNTEAFF. For the CDR3, the DNA is TGTGCCAGCAGCCTGAACAGGGACTTGAACACTGAAGCTTTCTTT.

This clonotype has a handful of counts. The CDR3 DNA is TGCGCCAGCAGCTTAACTACAGGGGGGAACACCGGGGAGCTGTTTTTT. Protein: CASSLTTGGNTGELFF. The chain employs TRBV5-1 and TRBJ2-2, with TRBD1 matching over 8 bases. The germline V gene has CDR1 SGHRS and CDR2 YFSETQ. V was pared by 2 bases and J by 1 base, with 4 bases of the junction left unmatched. The CDR3 extends over 16 amino acids.

This clonotype was detected only a few times. The chain uses TRBV5-1 and TRBJ1-1; 7 bases align to TRBD1. CDR3 size: 15 residues. V shed 4 bases and J 11 bases; nucleotides not matched to a gene: 17. From germline, CDR1 is SGHRS and CDR2 YFSETQ. This chain's CDR3 is CASSPAGTDASSAFF. CDR3 bases: TGCGCCAGCAGCCCCGCCGGGACAGATGCCTCGAGTGCTTTCTTT. The variable domain in full, completed from reference TRBV5-1 and TRBJ1-1, reads KAGVTQTPRYLIKTRGQQVTLSCSPISGHRSVSWYQQTPGQGLQFLFEYFSETQRNKGNFPGRFSGRQFSNSRSEMNVSTLELGDSALYLCASSPAGTDASSAFFGQGTRLTVV.

This chain uses TRBV20-1 with TRBJ2-1; 10 bases are shared with TRBD2. The CDR3 contains 13 residues. The germline V gene has CDR1 DFQATT and CDR2 SNEGSKA (reference sequence). J was trimmed by 8 bases and V by 6 bases; bases with no gene match: 7. The chain's CDR3 is CSATGTSAHEQFF. Here the CDR3 DNA reads TGCAGTGCCACCGGGACTAGCGCCCATGAGCAGTTCTTC.

This clonotype was picked up a small number of times. This CDR3 is CSASTRNYNEQFF. CDR3 DNA: TGCAGTGCTAGTACGAGGAATTACAATGAGCAGTTCTTC. The V gene is TRBV20-1, the J gene TRBJ2-1; no definite D call. This CDR3 has 13 residues. In germline, CDR1 is DFQATT, CDR2 SNEGSKA (reference sequence). V dropped 3 bases and J dropped 4 bases, with 10 bases sitting between them.

This clonotype was seen only a few times. This chain links TRBV27 with TRBJ1-1; a possible D gene is TRBD1 (6 bases). The CDR3 covers 18 residues. Germline CDR1 reads MNHEY; CDR2 reads SMNVEV (reference sequence). V was shortened by 6 bases and J by 2 bases, with 25 bases between the two germline ends. The CDR3 DNA follows: TGTGCCAGCAGCCACATCGCAGGGGTGGGCTTAGTTAACACTGAAGCTTTCTTT. Protein: CASSHIAGVGLVNTEAFF.

In this sample, this clonotype turned up once. Here the CDR3 reads CASMGTATYEQYF. The CDR3 DNA reads TGTGCCAGCATGGGTACGGCGACCTACGAGCAGTACTTC. The chain combines TRBV11-3 with TRBJ2-7; D ambiguous. CDR3 length equals 13 residues. The germline CDR1 and CDR2 sequences are SGHNT and YENEEA. V gave up 7 bases and J gave up 2 bases, with 12 bases separating them.

This clonotype was counted a few times. The chain links TRBV12-3 or TRBV12-4 to TRBJ2-7, with TRBD1 identical over 7 bases. V trimming: 7 bases; J trimming: 5 bases; junction bases outside the gene matches: 11. The CDR3 is 14 amino acids. Written as DNA, the CDR3 is TGTGCCAGCACCCGCGGGCAGGGGGACGACGAGCAGTACTTC. Translation gives CASTRGQGDDEQYF.

J is TRBJ2-1 and V is TRBV7-6; TRBD2 agrees at 14 bases. The junction had 19 bases not matched to a gene; V was cut back by 3 bases and J by 0 bases. The CDR3 runs 23 residues. Germline V lookup: CDR1 SGHVS, CDR2 FNYEAQ. CDR3 loop: CASSFRGGPGTSGGTTSYNEQFF. Here the CDR3 DNA reads TGTGCCAGCAGCTTTAGGGGTGGTCCCGGGACTAGCGGGGGAACCACCTCCTACAATGAGCAGTTCTTC.

Ten or more counts support this clonotype. The genes are TRBV12-3 or TRBV12-4 and TRBJ2-1; D is unclear. The length of the CDR3 is 11 residues. The V end lost 3 bases, the J end lost 12 bases, and 9 bases lay between the germline ends. CDR3 bases: TGTGCCAGCAGTTTCTCGGTTGGGCAGTTCTTC. This sequence encodes CASSFSVGQFF.

The rearrangement uses TRBV29-1 and TRBJ1-2, with D tentatively TRBD1 (5 bases). V was clipped by 7 bases and J by 3 bases, with 12 bases between them. CDR1 and CDR2 from the germline V gene are SQVTM and ANQGSEA. This CDR3 comprises 12 residues. The DNA for the CDR3 is TGCAGCGCCTCCGGGACGGACTATGGCTACACCTTC. It translates to CSASGTDYGYTF.

The rearrangement links TRBV6-5 to TRBJ1-2, with TRBD1 matching 8 bases. In germline, CDR1 is MNHEY, CDR2 SVGAGI. V trimming: 2 bases; J trimming: 7 bases; junction bases outside the gene matches: 9. The CDR3 runs to 15 residues. The CDR3, as DNA: TGTGCCAGCAGTTACATCGCTTCAGGGGGCTCTGGCTACACCTTC. As protein: CASSYIASGGSGYTF.

This rearrangement joins TRBV29-1 to TRBJ2-5; maybe TRBD2 (5 bases). The CDR3 consists of 14 residues. Trimming removed 4 bases from V and 6 bases from J, with 18 bases in between. In germline, CDR1 is SQVTM, CDR2 ANQGSEA. The DNA of the CDR3 is TGCAGCGTTGGTGGTGGAGGAAGGAGACAGACCCAGTACTTC. As protein: CSVGGGGRRQTQYF.

This clonotype was counted at least ten times. The chain recombines TRBV20-1 with TRBJ2-3; TRBD1 agrees at 9 bases. J lost 11 bases, V lost 4 bases, and 4 bases had no gene match. In germline, CDR1 is DFQATT, CDR2 SNEGSKA (reference sequence). The CDR3 extends over 11 amino acids. CDR3 sequence reads: CSATTGGVQYF. Here the CDR3 DNA reads TGCAGTGCTACGACAGGGGGTGTGCAGTATTTT.

J is TRBJ2-2 and V is TRBV12-3 or TRBV12-4, with D unclear. This CDR3 region has 18 residues. The V end lost 8 bases, the J end lost 0 bases, and 22 bases lay between the germline ends. The CDR3 region is CASCRLSWGLTNTGELFF. The CDR3 coding sequence is TGTGCCAGCTGTCGTCTATCGTGGGGTTTGACGAACACCGGGGAGCTGTTTTTT.

The chain links TRBV24-1 to TRBJ2-5, with D possibly TRBD2 on 7 matching bases. Germline CDR1 reads KGHDR; CDR2 reads SFDVKD. The ends were cut back, 1 base at V and 3 bases at J, with 14 bases in the middle. The CDR3 length is 16 residues. The CDR3 sequence is CATSDFAGATKETQYF. The CDR3 DNA sequence: TGTGCCACCAGTGATTTTGCGGGGGCCACAAAAGAGACCCAGTACTTC.

This clonotype was seen at least ten times. The chain couples TRBV12-3 or TRBV12-4 to TRBJ2-1; D might be TRBD1 (5 bases). Deletions cut 4 bases from V and 0 bases from J, with 10 bases between. CDR3 length: 15 residues. The CDR3 spells CASSSGSSSYNEQFF. The CDR3 nucleotides read TGTGCCAGCAGTTCAGGGTCAAGCTCCTACAATGAGCAGTTCTTC.

This clonotype occurred a few times. The gene calls are TRBV24-1 and TRBJ2-4; weak D call: TRBD2 (6 bases). The length of the CDR3 is 14 residues. Deletions cut 7 bases from V and 1 base from J, with 10 bases between. The germline CDR1 and CDR2 sequences are KGHDR and SFDVKD. The CDR3 DNA follows: TGTGCCACCAGGGCAGGGAGGGCCAAAAACATTCAGTACTTC. As protein: CATRAGRAKNIQYF.

This clonotype was seen at least ten times. The J gene is TRBJ2-2, the V gene TRBV20-1, with D maybe TRBD2 (6 bases). Trimming cost V 0 bases and J 6 bases, with 14 bases left between them. Germline values: CDR1 DFQATT, CDR2 SNEGSKA (reference sequence). The CDR3 covers 15 residues. For the CDR3, the DNA is TGCAGTGCTAGAGATTTGGAGGGTAGTCCCGGGGAGCTGTTTTTT. It specifies CSARDLEGSPGELFF.

As regards this clonotype: This sequence may be a read error, since a much larger clone differs from it by one base. The CDR3 DNA follows: TGTGCCAGCAGCACTTATATGGAATTTGTCAAAAACATTCAGTACTTC. It is translated as CASSTYMEFVKNIQYF. The rearrangement links TRBV5-5 to TRBJ2-4; D not certain. Per the germline V gene, CDR1 is SGHKS and CDR2 is YYEKEE (reference sequence). V lost 4 bases and J 3 bases, leaving 17 bases between the germline ends. The CDR3 extends over 16 amino acids.

This clonotype was seen only a few times. V is TRBV10-3 and J is TRBJ2-5; weak D call: TRBD2 (6 bases). Germline V CDR1 and CDR2: ENHRY, SYGVKD. This CDR3 is built from 15 residues. Trimming took off 2 bases at V and 5 bases at J, with 15 bases between the two ends. In DNA form, the CDR3 reads TGTGCCATCAGTGAGGAAGGCGGGATAAGCGAGACCCAGTACTTC. The encoded protein is CAISEEGGISETQYF.

This chain links TRBV21-1 with TRBJ2-1; the table's D call TRBD2 went unverified against the DNA. TRBV21-1 is designated a pseudogene. The CDR3 contains 15 residues. The CDR3, as DNA: TGTGCCAGCGTACCCCTAACGGGGGGGTACAATGAGCAGTTCTTC. It codes for CASVPLTGGYNEQFF.

J is TRBJ2-5 and V is TRBV20-1; possible D gene TRBD1, 5 bases. CDR1 and CDR2 (germline): DFQATT, SNEGSKA (reference sequence). The CDR3 runs 11 residues. This chain's CDR3 is CQGIYQETQYF. CDR3 nucleotides: TGCCAGGGAATTTACCAAGAGACCCAGTACTTC.

This rearrangement joins TRBV20-1 to TRBJ2-5; 11 bases fit TRBD1. V lost 0 bases, J lost 5 bases, and 5 bases stayed unmatched. In germline, CDR1 is DFQATT, CDR2 SNEGSKA (reference sequence). The CDR3 spans 15 residues. The CDR3 region is CSARDGTGGTETQYF. CDR3 sequence (DNA): TGCAGTGCTAGAGATGGGACAGGGGGGACTGAGACCCAGTACTTC.

This chain joins TRBV4-2 and TRBJ2-5, with D possibly matching TRBD2 (6 bases). In germline, CDR1 is LGHNA, CDR2 YNFKEQ. Between the trimmed V and J ends, which lost 0 bases and 10 bases, there was a span of 21 bases. This CDR3 has 16 residues. CDR3 region: CASSQDTTSTIGGQYF. CDR3 coding DNA: TGTGCCAGCAGCCAAGATACCACTAGCACGATTGGAGGCCAGTACTTC.